The clone carrying this TCR beta chain was detected only a few times. The antigen remains undetermined. The V and J ends lost 7 bases and 9 bases respectively, with 22 bases between them. This CDR3 spans 15 amino acids. Germline CDR1 LNHDA, CDR2 SQIVND (reference sequence). Time point noted: week 35, safety follow-up. With topical imiquimod, each dose of the vaccine consisted of 300 ug of mutant IDH1 20-mer peptide. Clones were sequenced by immunoSEQ multiplex PCR, and TCRdb holds only the in-frame ones, with some missing. The table records 30,000 or so clones, almost 80% of them present only once. This sample is drawn from a study of a mutant IDH1 vaccine in newly diagnosed glioma. Overall study context: With temozolomide cycles, or 4-6 weeks after radiotherapy alone, vaccination was started. V12 fell at week 35 and V13, the study end, at week 47. Findings of the study overall: Pseudoprogression apparently lacked any relation to changes in top peripheral T cell clonotypes.

The sequencing used PBMCs, collected from a glioma patient whose treatment included an IDH1 peptide vaccine. The sequence derives from a woman in her twenties or thirties with glioma. Some clones in this sample may be carry-over from other donors' samples. This chain joins TRBV19 and TRBJ2-1, with D possibly TRBD1 on 6 matching bases. Here the CDR3 DNA reads TGTGCCAGTACCCCGGGGCACAGGGTCAGGACTGAGCAGTTCTTC. Its translation is CASTPGHRVRTEQFF.